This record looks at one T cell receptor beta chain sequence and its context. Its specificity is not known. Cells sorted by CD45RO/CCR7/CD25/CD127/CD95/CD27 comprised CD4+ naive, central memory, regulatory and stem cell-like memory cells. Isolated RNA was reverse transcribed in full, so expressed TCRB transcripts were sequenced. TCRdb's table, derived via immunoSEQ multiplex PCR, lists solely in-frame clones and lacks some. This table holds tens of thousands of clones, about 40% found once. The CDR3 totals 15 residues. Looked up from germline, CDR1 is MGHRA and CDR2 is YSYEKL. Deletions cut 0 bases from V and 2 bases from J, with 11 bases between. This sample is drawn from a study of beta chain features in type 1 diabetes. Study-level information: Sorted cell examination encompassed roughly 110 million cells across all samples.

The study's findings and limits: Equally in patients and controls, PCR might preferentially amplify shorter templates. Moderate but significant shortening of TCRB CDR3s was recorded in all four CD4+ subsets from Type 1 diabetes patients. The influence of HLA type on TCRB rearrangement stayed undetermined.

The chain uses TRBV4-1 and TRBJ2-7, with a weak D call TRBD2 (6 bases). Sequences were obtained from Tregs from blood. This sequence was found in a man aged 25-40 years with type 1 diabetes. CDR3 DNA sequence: TGCGCCAGCAGCCAAGAAGGAGGGCTCACCTACGAGCAGTACTTC. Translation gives CASSQEGGLTYEQYF.